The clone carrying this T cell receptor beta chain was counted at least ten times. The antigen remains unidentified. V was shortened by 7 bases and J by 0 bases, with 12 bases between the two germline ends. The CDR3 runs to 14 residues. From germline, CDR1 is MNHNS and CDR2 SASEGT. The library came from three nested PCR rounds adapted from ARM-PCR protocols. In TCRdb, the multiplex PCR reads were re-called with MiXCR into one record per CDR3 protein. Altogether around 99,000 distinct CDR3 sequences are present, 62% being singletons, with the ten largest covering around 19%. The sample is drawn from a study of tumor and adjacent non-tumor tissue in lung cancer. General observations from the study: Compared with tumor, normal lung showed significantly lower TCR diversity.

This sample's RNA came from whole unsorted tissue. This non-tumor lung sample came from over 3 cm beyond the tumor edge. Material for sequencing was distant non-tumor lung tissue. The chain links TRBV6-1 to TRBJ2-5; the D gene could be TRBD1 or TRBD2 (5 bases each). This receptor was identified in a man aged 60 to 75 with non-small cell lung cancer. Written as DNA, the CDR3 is TGTGCCAGCAATGACAGAGGGTACCAAGAGACCCAGTACTTC. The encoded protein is CASNDRGYQETQYF.